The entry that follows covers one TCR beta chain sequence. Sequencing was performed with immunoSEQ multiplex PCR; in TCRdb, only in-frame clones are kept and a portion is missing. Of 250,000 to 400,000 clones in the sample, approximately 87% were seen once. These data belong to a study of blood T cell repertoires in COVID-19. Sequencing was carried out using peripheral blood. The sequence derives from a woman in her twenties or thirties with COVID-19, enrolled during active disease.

The CDR3 DNA reads as TGTGCCAGCAGCGCCCTTACCGGGGGGCAGGAGCAGTACTTC. The encoded protein is CASSALTGGQEQYF. V is TRBV7-2 and J is TRBJ2-7, with D perhaps TRBD2 (7 bases). V was shortened by 5 bases and J by 7 bases, with 18 bases between the two germline ends. Germline CDR1 reads SGHTA; CDR2 reads FQGNSA. The CDR3 contains 14 residues.